This paragraph covers one TCR beta chain sequence. These data originate in a study of blood T cell repertoires in COVID-19. Across the whole study: Acute-phase and convalescent COVID-19 samples originated in the United States, Italy and Spain. PBMCs, B-cell-depleted T cells, or T cells were the source of the cDNA or gDNA that made up the material.

Source study methods: Using reference gene primer amplification, nucleated cell counts were estimated. TCRdb's table, derived via immunoSEQ multiplex PCR, lists solely in-frame clones and lacks some. V, J and clone size reflect that table, while D and trimming were determined from the DNA. The table lists about 120,000 clones, around 77% of them singletons. The CDR3 covers 19 residues. Sequencing was carried out using peripheral blood. The receptor was derived from a human donor in a cohort sampled during active COVID-19. The chain has TRBV12-2 and TRBJ1-1. TRBV12-2 is listed as a pseudogene. In nucleotides, the CDR3 is TGTGCAAGTGCGGGGGACGAAGAAGACTGGGGCCCTCCAAACACTGAAGCTTTCTTT. Translated, it gives CASAGDEEDWGPPNTEAFF.